This T cell receptor (beta chain) was profiled in a study of cytomegalovirus exposure and HLA in healthy donors. General observations from the study: For most subjects, TCR beta sequences were reported to predict HLA-A and HLA-B alleles with accuracy. Of the V segments, some could not be distinguished, including TRBV6-2 and TRBV6-3, and were excluded. After further analysis at a later stage, 17,000 or so TCR beta sequences were associated with HLA alleles at 0.05 false discovery rate.

PCR amplification relied on 60 Vbeta primers (plus 13 Jbeta primers). The protocol was immunoSEQ multiplex PCR, while the TCRdb copy is restricted to in-frame clones and leaves out a portion. The sample has 130,000 to 150,000 clones, around 80% seen once. This clone came up a few times. Its cognate antigen is unknown. This CDR3 is built from 13 residues. From germline, CDR1 is MDHEN and CDR2 SYDVKM. V lost 2 bases, J lost 1 base, and 5 bases lay in between. This receptor was taken from a female donor in good health and CMV-seronegative. Sequencing was done on a sample of PBMCs. This rearrangement joins TRBV28 to TRBJ1-1; no firm D call. CDR3 amino acids: CASSLTGNTEAFF. In DNA form, the CDR3 reads TGTGCCAGCAGTTTAACGGGGAACACTGAAGCTTTCTTT.